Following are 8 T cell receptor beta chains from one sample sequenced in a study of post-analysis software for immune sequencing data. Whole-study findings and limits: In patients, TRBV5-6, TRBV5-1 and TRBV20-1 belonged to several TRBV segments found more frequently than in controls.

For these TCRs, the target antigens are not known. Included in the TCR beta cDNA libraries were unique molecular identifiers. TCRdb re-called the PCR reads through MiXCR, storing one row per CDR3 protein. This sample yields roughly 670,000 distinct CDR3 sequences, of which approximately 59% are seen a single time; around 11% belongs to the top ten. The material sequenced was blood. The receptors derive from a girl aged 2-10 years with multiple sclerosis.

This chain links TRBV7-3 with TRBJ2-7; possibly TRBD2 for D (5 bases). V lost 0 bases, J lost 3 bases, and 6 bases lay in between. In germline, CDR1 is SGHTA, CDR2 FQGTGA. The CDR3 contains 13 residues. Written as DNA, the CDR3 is TGTGCCAGCAGCTTAACGGCGGGCTACGAGCAGTACTTC. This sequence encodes CASSLTAGYEQYF.

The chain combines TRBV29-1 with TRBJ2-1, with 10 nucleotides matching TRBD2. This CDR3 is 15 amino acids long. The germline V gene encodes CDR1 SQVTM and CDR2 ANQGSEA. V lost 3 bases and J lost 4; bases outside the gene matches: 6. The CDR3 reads CSVDLAGAGYNEQFF. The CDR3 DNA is TGCAGCGTTGATCTAGCGGGAGCGGGGTACAATGAGCAGTTCTTC.

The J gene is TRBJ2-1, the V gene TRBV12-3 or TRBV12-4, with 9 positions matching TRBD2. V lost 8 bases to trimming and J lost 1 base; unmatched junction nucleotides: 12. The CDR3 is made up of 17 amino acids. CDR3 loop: CASSERGAPGSYNEQFF. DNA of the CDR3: TGTGCCAGCTCGGAGCGGGGGGCCCCAGGTTCCTACAATGAGCAGTTCTTC.

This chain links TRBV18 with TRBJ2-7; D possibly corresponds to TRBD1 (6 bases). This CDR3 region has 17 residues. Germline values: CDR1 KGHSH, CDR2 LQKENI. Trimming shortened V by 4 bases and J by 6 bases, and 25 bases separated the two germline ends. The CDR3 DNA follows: TGTGCCAGCTCACTTGTGGGGGCCGAGACATCGGCAGCCGAGCAGTACTTC. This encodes CASSLVGAETSAAEQYF.

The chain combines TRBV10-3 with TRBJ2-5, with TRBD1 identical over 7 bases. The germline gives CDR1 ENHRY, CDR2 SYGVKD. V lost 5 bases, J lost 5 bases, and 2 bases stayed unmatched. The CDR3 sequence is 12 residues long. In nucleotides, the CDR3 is TGTGCCATCAGTACAGGGGAGGAGACCCAGTACTTC. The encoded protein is CAISTGEETQYF.

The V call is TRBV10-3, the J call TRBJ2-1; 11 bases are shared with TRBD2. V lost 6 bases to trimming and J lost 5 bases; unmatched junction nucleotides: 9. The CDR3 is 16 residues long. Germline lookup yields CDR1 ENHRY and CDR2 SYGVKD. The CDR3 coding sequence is TGTGCCATCAGCTCAGGGACTAGCGGATACGACAATGAGCAGTTCTTC. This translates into CAISSGTSGYDNEQFF.

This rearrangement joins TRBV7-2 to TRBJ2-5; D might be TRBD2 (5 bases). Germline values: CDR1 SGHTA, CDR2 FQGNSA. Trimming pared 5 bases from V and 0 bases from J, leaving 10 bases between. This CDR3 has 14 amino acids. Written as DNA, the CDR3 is TGTGCCAGCAGCCCGCGGCGGGACCAAGAGACCCAGTACTTC. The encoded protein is CASSPRRDQETQYF.

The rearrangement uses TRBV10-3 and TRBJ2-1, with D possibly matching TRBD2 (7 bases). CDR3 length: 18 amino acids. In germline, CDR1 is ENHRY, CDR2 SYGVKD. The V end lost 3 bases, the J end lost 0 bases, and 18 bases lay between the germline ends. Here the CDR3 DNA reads TGTGCCATCAGTGACAGGGGCCCTAGCGGCACCTCCTACAATGAGCAGTTCTTC. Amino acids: CAISDRGPSGTSYNEQFF.